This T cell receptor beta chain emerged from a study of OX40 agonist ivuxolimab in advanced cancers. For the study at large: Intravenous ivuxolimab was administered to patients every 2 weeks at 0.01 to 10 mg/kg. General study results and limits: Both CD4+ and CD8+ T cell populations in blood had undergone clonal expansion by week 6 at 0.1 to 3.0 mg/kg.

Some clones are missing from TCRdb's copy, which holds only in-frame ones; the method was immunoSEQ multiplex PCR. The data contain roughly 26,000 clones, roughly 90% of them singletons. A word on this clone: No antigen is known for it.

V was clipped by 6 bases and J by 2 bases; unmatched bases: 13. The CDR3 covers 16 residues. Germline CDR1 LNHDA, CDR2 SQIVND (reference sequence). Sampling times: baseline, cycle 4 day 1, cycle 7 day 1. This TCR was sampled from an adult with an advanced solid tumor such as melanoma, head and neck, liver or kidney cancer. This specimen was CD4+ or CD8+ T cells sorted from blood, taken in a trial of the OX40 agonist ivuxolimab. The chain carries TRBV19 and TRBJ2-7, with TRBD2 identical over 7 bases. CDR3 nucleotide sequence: TGTGCCAGTAGCGAGCCCCGGGGGGAAGGGCCCTACGAGCAGTACTTC. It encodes CASSEPRGEGPYEQYF.